This TCR beta chain was retrieved from a study of regulatory dendritic cells for organ transplantation. Study-wide points: Regulatory dendritic cells appeared to expand memory CD8+ clones less than mature ones.

For this clone: Its antigen is unidentified.

Assay used: immunoSEQ multiplex PCR; TCRdb lists only in-frame clones, some missing. The sample holds around 21,000 clones, 85% to 90% seen once. Sorted subsets were CFSE-labeled and cultured less than 6 days with allogeneic dendritic cells. FACS sorted CD4+ or CD8+ T cells into CD45RA+ naive and CD45RO+ memory. Source material: naive CD4+ T cells from blood cultured with dendritic cells. Subset: CD45RA+ naive T cells. This receptor was taken from a human donor in good health.

The CDR3 loop reads CASSFLGAFGTGVYEGYTF. DNA of the CDR3: TGTGCCAGCAGCTTTCTAGGGGCCTTTGGGACAGGGGTATATGAGGGCTACACCTTC. The gene calls are TRBV7-9 and TRBJ1-2, with 10 bases that match TRBD1. The CDR3 has 19 amino acids. The V gene end was trimmed by 3 bases and the J gene end by 8 bases; junction bases not matched to a gene: 21. CDR1 is SEHNR, CDR2 FQNEAQ, per germline (reference sequence).